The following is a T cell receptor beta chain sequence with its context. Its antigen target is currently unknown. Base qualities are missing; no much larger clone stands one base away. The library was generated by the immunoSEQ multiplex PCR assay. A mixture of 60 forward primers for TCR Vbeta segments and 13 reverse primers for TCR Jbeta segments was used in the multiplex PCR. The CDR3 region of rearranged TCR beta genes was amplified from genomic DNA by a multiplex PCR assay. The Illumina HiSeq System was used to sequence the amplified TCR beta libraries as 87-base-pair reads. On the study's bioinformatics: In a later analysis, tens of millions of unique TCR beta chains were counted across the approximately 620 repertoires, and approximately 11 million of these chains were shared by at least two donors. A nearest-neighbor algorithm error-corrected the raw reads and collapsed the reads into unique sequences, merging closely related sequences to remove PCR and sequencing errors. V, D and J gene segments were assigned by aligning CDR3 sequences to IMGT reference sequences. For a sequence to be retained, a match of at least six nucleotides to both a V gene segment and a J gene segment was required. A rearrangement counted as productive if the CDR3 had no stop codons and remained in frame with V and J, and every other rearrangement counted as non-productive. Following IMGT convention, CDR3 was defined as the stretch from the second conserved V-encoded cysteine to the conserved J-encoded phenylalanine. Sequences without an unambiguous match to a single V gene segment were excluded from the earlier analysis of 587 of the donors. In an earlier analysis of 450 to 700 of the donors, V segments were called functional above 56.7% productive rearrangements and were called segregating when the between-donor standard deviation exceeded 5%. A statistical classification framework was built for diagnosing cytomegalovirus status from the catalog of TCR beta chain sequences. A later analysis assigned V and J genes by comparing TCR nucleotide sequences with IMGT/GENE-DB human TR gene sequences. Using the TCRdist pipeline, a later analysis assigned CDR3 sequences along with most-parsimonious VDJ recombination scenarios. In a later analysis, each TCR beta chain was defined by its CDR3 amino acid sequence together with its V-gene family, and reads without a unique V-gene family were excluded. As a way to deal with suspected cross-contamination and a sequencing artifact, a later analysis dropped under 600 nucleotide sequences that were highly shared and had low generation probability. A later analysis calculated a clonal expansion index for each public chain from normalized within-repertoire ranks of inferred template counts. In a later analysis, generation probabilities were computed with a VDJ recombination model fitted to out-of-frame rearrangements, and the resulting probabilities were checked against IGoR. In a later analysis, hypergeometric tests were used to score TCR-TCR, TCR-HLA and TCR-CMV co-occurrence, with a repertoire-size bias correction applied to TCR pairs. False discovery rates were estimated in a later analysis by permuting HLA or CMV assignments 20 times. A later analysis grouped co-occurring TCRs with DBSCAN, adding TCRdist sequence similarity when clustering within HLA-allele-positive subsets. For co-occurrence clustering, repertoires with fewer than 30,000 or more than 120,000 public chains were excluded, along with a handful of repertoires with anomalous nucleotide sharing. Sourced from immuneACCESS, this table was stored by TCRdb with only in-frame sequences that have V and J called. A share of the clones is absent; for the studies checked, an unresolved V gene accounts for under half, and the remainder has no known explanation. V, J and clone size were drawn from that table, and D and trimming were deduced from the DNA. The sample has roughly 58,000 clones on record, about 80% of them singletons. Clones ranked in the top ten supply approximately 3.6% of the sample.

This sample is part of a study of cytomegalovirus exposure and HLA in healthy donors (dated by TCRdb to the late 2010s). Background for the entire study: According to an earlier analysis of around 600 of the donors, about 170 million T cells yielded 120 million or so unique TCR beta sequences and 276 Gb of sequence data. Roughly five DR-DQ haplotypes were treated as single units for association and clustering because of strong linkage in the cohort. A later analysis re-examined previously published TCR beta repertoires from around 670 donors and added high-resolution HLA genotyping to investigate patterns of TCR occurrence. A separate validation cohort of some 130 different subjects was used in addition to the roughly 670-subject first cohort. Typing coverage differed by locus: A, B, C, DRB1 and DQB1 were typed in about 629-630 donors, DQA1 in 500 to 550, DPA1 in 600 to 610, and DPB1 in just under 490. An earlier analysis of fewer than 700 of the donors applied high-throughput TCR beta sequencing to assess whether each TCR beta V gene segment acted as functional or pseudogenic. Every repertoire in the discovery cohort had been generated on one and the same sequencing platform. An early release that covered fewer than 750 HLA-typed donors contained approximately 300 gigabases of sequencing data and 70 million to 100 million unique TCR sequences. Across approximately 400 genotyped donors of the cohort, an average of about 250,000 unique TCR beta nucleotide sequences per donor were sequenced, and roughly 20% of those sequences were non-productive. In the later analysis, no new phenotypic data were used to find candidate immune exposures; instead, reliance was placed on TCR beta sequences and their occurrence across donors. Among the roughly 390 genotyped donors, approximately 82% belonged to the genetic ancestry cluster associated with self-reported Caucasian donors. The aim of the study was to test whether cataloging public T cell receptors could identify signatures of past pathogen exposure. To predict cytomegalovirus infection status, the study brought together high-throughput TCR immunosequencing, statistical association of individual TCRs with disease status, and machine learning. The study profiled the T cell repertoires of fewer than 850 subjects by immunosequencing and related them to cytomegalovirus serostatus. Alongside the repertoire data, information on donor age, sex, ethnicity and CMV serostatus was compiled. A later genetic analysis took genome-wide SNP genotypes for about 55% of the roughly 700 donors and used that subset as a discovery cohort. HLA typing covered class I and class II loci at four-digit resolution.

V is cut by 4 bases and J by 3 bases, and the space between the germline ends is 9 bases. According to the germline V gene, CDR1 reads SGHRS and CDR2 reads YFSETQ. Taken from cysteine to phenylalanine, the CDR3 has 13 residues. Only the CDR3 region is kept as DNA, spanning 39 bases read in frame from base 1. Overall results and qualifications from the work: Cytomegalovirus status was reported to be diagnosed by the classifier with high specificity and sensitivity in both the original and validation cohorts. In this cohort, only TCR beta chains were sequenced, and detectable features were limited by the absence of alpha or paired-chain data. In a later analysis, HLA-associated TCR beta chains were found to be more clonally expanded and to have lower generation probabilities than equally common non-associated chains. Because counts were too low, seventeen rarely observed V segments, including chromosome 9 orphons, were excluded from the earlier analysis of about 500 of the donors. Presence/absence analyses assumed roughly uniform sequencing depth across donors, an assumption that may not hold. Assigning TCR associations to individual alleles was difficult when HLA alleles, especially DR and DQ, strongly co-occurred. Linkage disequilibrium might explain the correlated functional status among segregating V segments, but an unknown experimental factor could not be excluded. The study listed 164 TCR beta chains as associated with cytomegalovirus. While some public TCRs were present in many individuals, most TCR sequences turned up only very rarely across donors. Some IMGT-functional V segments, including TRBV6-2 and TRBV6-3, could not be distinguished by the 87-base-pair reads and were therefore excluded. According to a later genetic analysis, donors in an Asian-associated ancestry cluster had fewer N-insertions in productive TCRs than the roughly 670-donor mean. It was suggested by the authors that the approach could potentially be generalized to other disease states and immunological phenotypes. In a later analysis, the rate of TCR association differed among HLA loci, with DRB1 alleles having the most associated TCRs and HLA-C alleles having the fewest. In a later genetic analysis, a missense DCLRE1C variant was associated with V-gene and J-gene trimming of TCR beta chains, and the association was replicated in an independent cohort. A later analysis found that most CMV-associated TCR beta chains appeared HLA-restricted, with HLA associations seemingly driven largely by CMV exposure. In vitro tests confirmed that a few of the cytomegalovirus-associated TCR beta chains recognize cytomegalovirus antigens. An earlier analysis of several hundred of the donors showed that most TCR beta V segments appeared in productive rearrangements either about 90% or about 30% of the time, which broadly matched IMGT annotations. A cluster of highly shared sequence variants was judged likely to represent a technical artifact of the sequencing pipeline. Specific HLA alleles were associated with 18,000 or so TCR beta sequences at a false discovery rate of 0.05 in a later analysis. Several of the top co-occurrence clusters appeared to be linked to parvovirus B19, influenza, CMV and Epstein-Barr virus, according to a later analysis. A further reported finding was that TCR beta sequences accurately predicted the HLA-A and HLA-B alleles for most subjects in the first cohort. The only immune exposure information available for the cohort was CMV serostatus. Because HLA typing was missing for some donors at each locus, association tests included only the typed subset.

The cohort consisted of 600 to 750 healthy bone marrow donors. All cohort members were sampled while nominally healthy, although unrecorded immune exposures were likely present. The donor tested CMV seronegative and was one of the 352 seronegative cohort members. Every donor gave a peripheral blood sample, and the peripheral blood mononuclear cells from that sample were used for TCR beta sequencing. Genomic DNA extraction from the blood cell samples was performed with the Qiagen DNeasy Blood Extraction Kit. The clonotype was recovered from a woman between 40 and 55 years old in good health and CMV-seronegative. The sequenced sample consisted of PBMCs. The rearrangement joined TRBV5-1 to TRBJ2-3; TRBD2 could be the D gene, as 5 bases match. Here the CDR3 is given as CASSLGLTDTQYF. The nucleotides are TGCGCCAGCAGCCTTGGACTTACAGATACGCAGTATTTT.